The clone carrying this T cell receptor (beta chain) was seen at least ten times. Its target is not known. The data belong to a study of response to subunit inactivated influenza vaccine. Notes on the study in general: Few additional T cells are recruited per seasonal influenza vaccination, authors suggested.

Germline V gene lookup returns CDR1 SGHAT and CDR2 FQNNGV. Trimming shortened V by 5 bases and J by 11 bases, and 10 bases separated the two germline ends. CDR3 size: 11 residues. TCRdb passed the RT-PCR reads through MiXCR, listing each CDR3 protein once. The sample contains fewer than 250,000 distinct CDR3 sequences, approximately 15% of which appear only once. The rearrangement joins TRBV11-2 to TRBJ2-1; no firm D call. This specimen was CD8+ T cells sorted from PBMCs, taken around 5 days after vaccination. This receptor was taken from a middle-aged man who received an inactivated influenza vaccine. The CDR3 DNA is TGTGCCAGCAGCCGAAGATTCCAGCAGTTCTTC. Its translation is CASSRRFQQFF.